The T cell receptor beta chain described here comes from a study of human T cells and chemical hapten exposure. Study conclusions and caveats: Clustering by CDR3 similarity yielded significantly more large clusters from expanded TCRs than controls.

Per the germline V gene, CDR1 is SGHRS and CDR2 is YFSETQ. This CDR3 has 18 amino acids. V was pared by 0 bases and J by 0 bases, with 15 bases between. TCRdb redid the calling of the RACE reads with MiXCR, one entry per CDR3 protein. Counted here are about 290,000 distinct CDR3 sequences, about 7.7% occurring once; the ten biggest clones make up 0.9% to 1.5%. As for this clonotype: Its specificity is not known.

Time point specified: pre-sensitization, week 0. The treatment is: therapeutic diphenylcyclopropenone sensitization with weekly scalp DPC. This receptor was taken from a man aged 18 to 30 with alopecia areata. Some clones in this sample may be carry-over from other donors' samples. The J gene is TRBJ2-2, the V gene TRBV5-1, with D perhaps given as TRBD1 or TRBD2 (6 bases each). The starting material was whole blood, obtained in connection with sensitization to the hapten diphenylcyclopropenone (DPC). The CDR3 loop reads CASSLEDRGPTNTGELFF. As DNA, the CDR3 is TGCGCCAGCAGCTTGGAGGATCGGGGGCCGACGAACACCGGGGAGCTGTTTTTT. The whole variable domain, remainder taken from reference TRBV5-1 and TRBJ2-2, is KAGVTQTPRYLIKTRGQQVTLSCSPISGHRSVSWYQQTPGQGLQFLFEYFSETQRNKGNFPGRFSGRQFSNSRSEMNVSTLELGDSALYLCASSLEDRGPTNTGELFFGEGSRLTVL.